This T cell receptor (beta chain) was sequenced for a study of breast tumors, draining lymph nodes, adjacent tissues. In TCRdb, the multiplex PCR reads were re-called with MiXCR into one record per CDR3 protein. The sample has some 130,000 distinct CDR3 sequences, about 20% seen once. This clonotype was detected many times. Axillary draining lymph nodes of breast cancer patients supplied the node samples. The sample consisted of axillary lymph node tissue. This clonotype was sampled from a female donor with breast cancer. Some clones in this sample may be carry-over from other donors' samples.

CDR3 bases: TGTGCCAGCAGTGATTATCCAGGCACCTACGAGCAGTACTTC. As protein: CASSDYPGTYEQYF. The rearrangement links TRBV6-1 to TRBJ2-7; D unresolved. Germline loops: CDR1 MNHNS, CDR2 SASEGT. There are 14 residues in the CDR3. V was shortened by 3 bases and J by 2 bases, with 11 bases between the two germline ends.